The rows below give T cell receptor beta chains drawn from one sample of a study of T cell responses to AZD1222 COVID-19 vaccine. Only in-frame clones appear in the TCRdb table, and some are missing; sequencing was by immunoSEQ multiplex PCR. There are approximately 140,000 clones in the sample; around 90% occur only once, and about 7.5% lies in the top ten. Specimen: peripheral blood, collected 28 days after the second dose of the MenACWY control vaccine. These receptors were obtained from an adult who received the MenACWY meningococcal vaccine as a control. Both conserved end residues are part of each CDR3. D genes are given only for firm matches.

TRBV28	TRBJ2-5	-	TGTGCCAGCAGTTTATTGGGGACCCAGTACTTC	CASSLLGTQYF
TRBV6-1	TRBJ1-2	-	TGTGCCAGCAGTGAAGCCCCGGACAGAAGCTATGGCTACACCTTC	CASSEAPDRSYGYTF
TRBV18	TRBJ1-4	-	TGTGCCAGCTCACGAACAGATCCTTCAACTAATGAAAAACTGTTTTTT	CASSRTDPSTNEKLFF
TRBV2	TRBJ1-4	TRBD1	TGTGCCAGCAGGACAGGGGGTGGTGTTGGGAATGAAAAACTGTTTTTT	CASRTGGGVGNEKLFF
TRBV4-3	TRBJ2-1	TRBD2	TGCGCCAGCAGCCAAGGAAATCCGGGACTAGCGGGAGTAGGGCATGAGCAGTTCTTC	CASSQGNPGLAGVGHEQFF
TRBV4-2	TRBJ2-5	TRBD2	TGTGCCAGCAGCCAACCGGGACTATCACAAGAGACCCAGTACTTC	CASSQPGLSQETQYF
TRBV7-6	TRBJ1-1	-	TGTGCCAGCAGCTTAGTCGGTGGGGGGGTGGCCACTGAAGCTTTCTTT	CASSLVGGGVATEAFF
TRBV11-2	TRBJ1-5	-	TGTGCCAGCAGCTTAGGGGGGGGCCACCAGCCCCAGCATTTT	CASSLGGGHQPQHF
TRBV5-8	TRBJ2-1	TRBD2	TGTGCCAGCAGCTTGGTCAGCGGGAGGGCCCACAATGAGCAGTTCTTC	CASSLVSGRAHNEQFF
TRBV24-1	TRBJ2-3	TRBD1	TGTGCCACCAGTGGATTAGGCTGGGGACAGGGTGTCGATACGCAGTATTTT	CATSGLGWGQGVDTQYF
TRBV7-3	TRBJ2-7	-	TGTGCCAGCAGCCTGAGTGGGACCGCAGCCGAGCAGTACTTC	CASSLSGTAAEQYF
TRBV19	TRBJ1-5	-	TGTGCCAGTAGTATCGTTTCGTCTGGGGTGCAGCCCCAGCATTTT	CASSIVSSGVQPQHF
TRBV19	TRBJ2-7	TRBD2	TGTGCCAGTAGAGACCCCAAGACTAGCTCCCACGAGCAGTACTTC	CASRDPKTSSHEQYF
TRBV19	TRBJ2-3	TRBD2	TGTGCCAGTAGTATGAACGGACTAGCGGGAGGGATAGATACGCAGTATTTT	CASSMNGLAGGIDTQYF